The 14 T cell receptor beta chains listed next were all sequenced from one sample in a study of cytotoxic CD8 clonotypes in ibrutinib-treated CLL. Repertoires were generated with immunoSEQ multiplex PCR, while TCRdb's copy carries only in-frame clones and drops some. There are about 200,000 clones in the sample; approximately 68% occur only once, and about an eighth lies in the top ten. This material consisted of PBMCs, taken after 24 months of ibrutinib treatment. Receptors originate from a human donor with chronic lymphocytic leukemia.

V usage is TRBV28 and J usage is TRBJ2-1; 16 bases agree with TRBD2. The CDR3 spans 17 residues. CDR1 and CDR2 from the germline V gene are MDHEN and SYDVKM. The J segment lost 14 bases and the V segment lost 4 bases, leaving 14 bases of the junction unmatched. CDR3 protein: CASSSPAGLAGGPAEFF. The CDR3 DNA reads as TGTGCCAGCAGTTCCCCCGCGGGACTAGCGGGAGGGCCCGCGGAGTTCTTC.

V and J are TRBV18 and TRBJ1-5; D is unresolved. From germline, CDR1 is KGHSH and CDR2 LQKENI. V lost 3 bases to trimming and J lost 7 bases, with 10 bases between them. This CDR3 spans 13 amino acids. In DNA, the CDR3 is TGTGCCAGCTCACCGCATACCCGACAGCCCCAGCATTTT. Encoded protein: CASSPHTRQPQHF.

The chain has TRBV18 and TRBJ1-1, with no clear D. CDR1 is KGHSH and CDR2 is LQKENI in the germline V gene. CDR3 length: 14 amino acids. Trimming pared 3 bases from V and 4 bases from J, leaving 12 bases between. The CDR3 loop reads CASSPEALGTEAFF. CDR3 nucleotides: TGTGCCAGCTCACCGGAGGCGTTGGGCACTGAAGCTTTCTTT.

This clone was counted a few times. The chain is built from TRBV4-2 and TRBJ2-3; 9 bases agree with TRBD1. Unmatched junction bases numbered 12, after V lost 3 bases and J lost 2 bases. The CDR3 is 18 residues long. Germline V gene sequence: CDR1 LGHNA, CDR2 YNFKEQ. CDR3 nucleotides: TGTGCCAGCAGCCAGGTTCTGGTGGGACAGGGTAACACAGATACGCAGTATTTT. Protein product: CASSQVLVGQGNTDTQYF.

The V and J genes are TRBV5-6 and TRBJ2-5, with 8 bases that match TRBD1. V trimming: 0 bases; J trimming: 10 bases; junction bases outside the gene matches: 14. This CDR3 has 16 amino acids. CDR1 and CDR2 from the germline V gene are SGHDT and YYEEEE. The CDR3 DNA is TGTGCCAGCAGCTTGGGACAGGGGTCCGGGGACCGGGACCAGTACTTC. It is translated as CASSLGQGSGDRDQYF.

The CDR3: CASSEDRREQFF. CDR3 DNA sequence: TGTGCCAGCAGTGAAGACCGGCGGGAGCAGTTCTTC. The rearrangement joins TRBV2 to TRBJ2-1; D is unclear. Germline assignment: CDR1 SNHLY and CDR2 FYNNEI. This CDR3 is 12 amino acids long. Trimming shortened V by 1 base and J by 10 bases, and 8 bases separated the two germline ends.

The chain couples TRBV9 to TRBJ1-3; D ambiguous. Germline V CDR1 and CDR2: SGDLS, YYNGEE. V was cut by 3 bases and J by 1 base, with 14 bases left in between. This CDR3 spans 16 amino acids. DNA for the CDR3: TGTGCCAGCAGCGCCAACCGTGGCGGTTCTGGAAACACCATATATTTT. This sequence encodes CASSANRGGSGNTIYF.

The V gene is TRBV25-1, the J gene TRBJ1-2; 7 bases match TRBD1. The CDR3 has 14 amino acids. J gave up 5 bases and V 3 bases, and 6 bases lay outside the gene matches. Germline CDR1 MGHDK, CDR2 SYGVNS. The CDR3 nucleotides read TGTGCCAGCAGTGACGACAGGGTGGGGTATGGCTACACCTTC. It is translated as CASSDDRVGYGYTF.

The genes are TRBV9 and TRBJ2-5; TRBD1 aligns across 9 bases. CDR1 is SGDLS, CDR2 YYNGEE, per germline. The V gene end was trimmed by 0 bases and the J gene end by 1 base; junction bases not matched to a gene: 4. This CDR3 contains 16 residues. The CDR3 DNA reads as TGTGCCAGCAGCGTAGGACAGGGGGACGGCCAAGAGACCCAGTACTTC. Its translation: CASSVGQGDGQETQYF.

The chain links TRBV6-1 to TRBJ2-7; D is ambiguous. CDR1 and CDR2 from the germline V gene are MNHNS and SASEGT. CDR3 length: 13 residues. V was clipped by 4 bases and J by 1 base, with 8 bases between them. CDR3 protein: CASSGTVSYEQYF. CDR3 sequence (DNA): TGTGCCAGCAGTGGGACGGTTTCCTACGAGCAGTACTTC.

The table lists this clone with a count of one. The chain has TRBV6-1 and TRBJ1-2, with 8 bases matching TRBD1. V lost 3 bases and J lost 1; bases outside the gene matches: 10. This CDR3 spans 17 amino acids. Germline CDR1 is MNHNS and CDR2 is SASEGT. CDR3 sequence reads: CASSDALRGRINYGYTF. DNA for the CDR3: TGTGCCAGCAGTGACGCTCTCAGGGGGCGCATTAACTATGGCTACACCTTC.

The DNA of the CDR3 is TGTGCCAGCAGTTTATTTGCCGTGTCTAGCGACATTGAGACCCAGTACTTC. Protein product: CASSLFAVSSDIETQYF. The J gene is TRBJ2-5, the V gene TRBV27; D is perhaps TRBD2 (6 bases). Looked up from germline, CDR1 is MNHEY and CDR2 is SMNVEV (reference sequence). The V end lost 1 base, the J end lost 5 bases, and 20 bases lay between the germline ends. This CDR3 is 17 amino acids long.

This rearrangement joins TRBV1 to TRBJ2-7; the table calls TRBD1, which could not be checked here. TRBV1 is recorded as a pseudogene. CDR3 length: 16 amino acids. The CDR3, as DNA: TGCACCAGCAGCCCGGGGACAAAGGATAGCTCCTACGAGCAGTACTTC. This translates into CTSSPGTKDSSYEQYF.

This rearrangement joins TRBV12-5 to TRBJ2-7, with TRBD2 matching 7 bases. Germline assignment: CDR1 LGHNT and CDR2 FRNRAP. The CDR3 is made up of 17 amino acids. Trimming took 0 bases from V and 3 from J; bases not matched to a gene: 11. The chain's CDR3 is CASGLVPTGASGYEQYF. The DNA of the CDR3 is TGTGCTAGTGGTTTGGTACCCACCGGGGCTAGCGGCTACGAGCAGTACTTC.